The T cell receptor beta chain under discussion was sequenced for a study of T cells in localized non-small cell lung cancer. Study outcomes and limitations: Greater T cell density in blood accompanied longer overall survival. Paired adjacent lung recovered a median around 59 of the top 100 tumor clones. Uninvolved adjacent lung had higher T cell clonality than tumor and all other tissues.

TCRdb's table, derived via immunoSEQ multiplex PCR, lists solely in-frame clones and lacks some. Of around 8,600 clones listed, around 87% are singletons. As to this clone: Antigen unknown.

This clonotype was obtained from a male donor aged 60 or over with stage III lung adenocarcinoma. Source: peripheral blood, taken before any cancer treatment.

Here the CDR3 DNA reads TGCGCCAGCAGCTTGGAGGGCAGGCAAGAGACCCAGTACTTC. This sequence encodes CASSLEGRQETQYF. This chain connects TRBV5-1 to TRBJ2-5; unclear D gene. The CDR3 covers 14 residues. Trimming shortened V by 0 bases and J by 2 bases, and 8 bases separated the two germline ends. Germline V gives CDR1 SGHRS, CDR2 YFSETQ.